Listed below are T cell receptor beta chains from one sample, sequenced in a study of blood T cell repertoires in COVID-19. This table comes from immunoSEQ multiplex PCR, and its TCRdb copy is limited to in-frame clones, with some not included. This sample carries 25,000 to 35,000 clones, about 85% of them seen once, and the ten largest clones take about a sixth. What was sequenced was peripheral blood. The receptors here all came from a woman aged 55-70 years with acute or convalescent COVID-19. The CDR3 runs from the conserved cysteine through the conserved F or W. D genes are given only for firm matches. Not every row has a clone size; where given, it reads once, few, many or a size class.

CASSFDGDQPQHF | TGTGCCAGCAGTTTTGACGGGGATCAGCCCCAGCATTTT | TRBJ1-5 | NA | NA | TRBV6-6
CASTRQGINADTQYF | TGCGCCAGCACGCGACAGGGTATTAACGCAGATACGCAGTATTTT | TRBJ2-3 | NA | TRBD1 | TRBV5-1
CASSATGTISYEQYF | TGTGCCAGCAGCGCCACAGGGACAATCAGCTACGAGCAGTACTTC | TRBJ2-7 | NA | NA | TRBV7-2
CASARLVTGELFF | TGTGCCAGCGCACGACTAGTCACCGGGGAGCTGTTTTTT | TRBJ2-2 | NA | NA | TRBV3-1/TRBV3-2
CASSQDRGFNYGYTF | TGCGCCAGCAGCCAAGACCGGGGTTTTAACTATGGCTACACCTTC | TRBJ1-2 | medium-sized | NA | TRBV4-1
CATSDDYSEPRDTQYF | TGTGCCACCAGTGATGATTACAGTGAACCGAGAGATACGCAGTATTTT | TRBJ2-3 | NA | NA | TRBV24-1
CASSENRGRTEAFF | TGCGCCAGCAGCGAGAACAGGGGACGGACTGAAGCTTTCTTT | TRBJ1-1 | NA | TRBD1 | TRBV5-1
CASSGGAQETQYF | TGTGCCAGCTCAGGGGGCGCCCAAGAGACCCAGTACTTC | TRBJ2-5 | NA | NA | TRBV18
CASSSGVQETQYF | TGTGCCAGCTCATCGGGGGTCCAAGAGACCCAGTACTTC | TRBJ2-5 | NA | NA | TRBV18
CASSIVSWTGGPRNTEAFF | TGTGCCAGTAGTATAGTGTCCTGGACAGGGGGCCCGAGGAACACTGAAGCTTTCTTT | TRBJ1-1 | NA | TRBD1 | TRBV19
CATRGPDRGDQPQHF | TGTGCCACCCGGGGACCCGACAGGGGCGATCAGCCCCAGCATTTT | TRBJ1-5 | NA | TRBD1 | TRBV15
CASRLTESSGNTIYF | TGCGCCAGCAGATTAACAGAGAGCTCTGGAAACACCATATATTTT | TRBJ1-3 | NA | NA | TRBV5-1
CASSPRDSRANSPLHF | TGCGCCAGCAGCCCGAGGGACTCTAGAGCCAATTCACCCCTCCACTTT | TRBJ1-6 | NA | NA | TRBV4-1
CASSDSGFFSTDTQYF | TGTGCCAGCAGTGACTCAGGGTTCTTTAGCACAGATACGCAGTATTTT | TRBJ2-3 | NA | NA | TRBV27
CASSREWGVGGTIYF | TGTGCCAGCAGCCGGGAGTGGGGGGTCGGAGGCACCATATATTTT | TRBJ1-3 | NA | NA | TRBV6-5
CASSVGRGGYGYTF | TGTGCCAGCAGCGTAGGAAGGGGCGGCTATGGCTACACCTTC | TRBJ1-2 | NA | NA | TRBV9
CATSETGRTEAFF | TGTGCCACCAGTGAGACAGGGCGGACTGAAGCTTTCTTT | TRBJ1-1 | NA | TRBD1 | TRBV24-1
CASSTDRGRAETQYF | TGTGCCAGCAGTACGGACAGGGGTCGCGCGGAGACCCAGTACTTC | TRBJ2-5 | NA | TRBD1 | TRBV6-5
CASSLFGGNTGELFF | TGTGCCAGCAGCTTATTCGGGGGGAACACCGGGGAGCTGTTTTTT | TRBJ2-2 | few | NA | TRBV7-6
CASSPRQSMNTEAFF | TGTGCCAGCAGCCCAAGACAGTCAATGAACACTGAAGCTTTCTTT | TRBJ1-1 | NA | NA | TRBV5-4
CAWSVGGSGNTIYF | TGTGCCTGGAGTGTAGGAGGGAGTGGAAACACCATATATTTT | TRBJ1-3 | NA | NA | TRBV30
CASSLVGSLGAATQETQYF | TGTGCCAGCAGCTTGGTGGGTAGCCTAGGGGCCGCGACCCAAGAGACCCAGTACTTC | TRBJ2-5 | NA | NA | TRBV5-6
CASSLKGGYSYEQYF | TGTGCCAGCAGCTTAAAGGGAGGGTACTCCTACGAGCAGTACTTC | TRBJ2-7 | NA | TRBD2 | TRBV7-9
CASSLTGGTEAFF | TGTGCCAGCAGCCTGACAGGGGGCACTGAAGCTTTCTTT | TRBJ1-1 | NA | TRBD1 | TRBV27
CASSEYPPTGADTQYF | TGTGCCAGCAGTGAATATCCCCCCACGGGAGCAGATACGCAGTATTTT | TRBJ2-3 | NA | NA | TRBV25-1
CAWSLTYEQYF | TGTGCCTGGAGTCTGACTTACGAGCAGTACTTC | TRBJ2-7 | NA | NA | TRBV30
CASRGTTTNEKLFF | TGTGCCAGCAGGGGGACTACAACTAATGAAAAACTGTTTTTT | TRBJ1-4 | NA | NA | TRBV6-5
CASSPTYRGTNTEAFF | TGTGCCAGTAGTCCCACTTACAGGGGGACGAACACTGAAGCTTTCTTT | TRBJ1-1 | NA | TRBD1 | TRBV19
CASRYTGNTEAFF | TGTGCCAGCCGTTACACAGGAAACACTGAAGCTTTCTTT | TRBJ1-1 | NA | NA | TRBV28
CASSQDLLQGAGEQYF | TGCGCCAGCAGCCAAGATCTACTACAGGGGGCAGGCGAGCAGTACTTC | TRBJ2-7 | NA | TRBD1 | TRBV4-1
CASSVGDRDTGELFF | TGTGCCAGCAGTGTAGGGGACAGGGACACCGGGGAGCTGTTTTTT | TRBJ2-2 | NA | TRBD1 | TRBV25-1
CASSLKDREGYTF | TGTGCCAGCAGCTTAAAGGACAGGGAGGGGTACACCTTC | TRBJ1-2 | NA | TRBD1 | TRBV7-8
CASSTGGRREYF | TGTGCCAGCAGTACTGGGGGCCGCCGGGAGTACTTC | TRBJ2-7 | NA | NA | TRBV6-5
CAWSRLAGGVNIQYF | TGTGCCTGGAGCAGACTAGCGGGGGGGGTGAACATTCAGTACTTC | TRBJ2-4 | NA | TRBD2 | TRBV30
CASSVGGRGGDTQYF | TGTGCCAGCAGCGTAGGAGGGCGGGGGGGAGATACGCAGTATTTT | TRBJ2-3 | NA | TRBD2 | TRBV9
CASSQDRRQSEAFF | TGCGCCAGCAGCCAAGATCGAAGACAGTCCGAAGCTTTCTTT | TRBJ1-1 | NA | NA | TRBV4-1
CSVREGNTEAFF | TGCAGCGTTCGTGAGGGGAACACTGAAGCTTTCTTT | TRBJ1-1 | NA | NA | TRBV29-1
CASSLSFGSYNEQFF | TGTGCCAGCAGCTTGTCTTTCGGGTCCTACAATGAGCAGTTCTTC | TRBJ2-1 | medium-sized | NA | TRBV5-6
CASSNDRGGYEQYF | TGTGCCAGCAGCAACGACAGGGGAGGCTACGAGCAGTACTTC | TRBJ2-7 | NA | TRBD1 | TRBV11-2
CASIAGLSSYEQYF | TGTGCCAGCATTGCAGGATTAAGCTCCTACGAGCAGTACTTC | TRBJ2-7 | NA | NA | TRBV2
CASSPPGAYEQYF | TGTGCCAGCAGTCCCCCAGGGGCTTACGAGCAGTACTTC | TRBJ2-7 | NA | NA | TRBV6-5
CASSQAGLQGRGTGELFF | TGCGCCAGCAGCCAAGCGGGACTGCAGGGGAGGGGGACCGGGGAGCTGTTTTTT | TRBJ2-2 | NA | NA | TRBV4-1
CATSDSGAGGIDTQYF | TGTGCCACCAGTGATAGCGGGGCAGGGGGCATCGATACGCAGTATTTT | TRBJ2-3 | NA | NA | TRBV24-1
CASNGERANEKLFF | TGTGCCAGTAACGGGGAGAGGGCTAATGAAAAACTGTTTTTT | TRBJ1-4 | many | NA | TRBV19
CASSRSGRDSGNTIYF | TGTGCCAGTAGCCGCTCGGGGAGAGATTCTGGAAACACCATATATTTT | TRBJ1-3 | NA | NA | TRBV19
CASSPLSGGSGNQPQHF | TGTGCCAGTAGCCCCCTCTCGGGCGGGAGTGGCAATCAGCCCCAGCATTTT | TRBJ1-5 | NA | NA | TRBV19
CASNPRTVESEKLFF | TGTGCCAGCAATCCTCGGACAGTTGAAAGTGAAAAACTGTTTTTT | TRBJ1-4 | NA | NA | TRBV27
CASGPFPRGDSPLHF | TGTGCTAGTGGTCCCTTCCCCAGGGGAGACTCACCCCTCCACTTT | TRBJ1-6 | NA | NA | TRBV12-5
CASSQVQGAETEAFF | TGTGCCAGCAGCCAAGTTCAGGGGGCAGAAACTGAAGCTTTCTTT | TRBJ1-1 | NA | TRBD1 | TRBV4-2
CASSPEQGYRGNEQFF | TGTGCCAGCAGTCCGGAACAGGGTTATAGGGGAAATGAGCAGTTCTTC | TRBJ2-1 | NA | NA | TRBV27
CASSPWGGLREEQYF | TGTGCCAGCTCACCATGGGGCGGCCTACGCGAGGAGCAGTACTTC | TRBJ2-7 | NA | NA | TRBV18